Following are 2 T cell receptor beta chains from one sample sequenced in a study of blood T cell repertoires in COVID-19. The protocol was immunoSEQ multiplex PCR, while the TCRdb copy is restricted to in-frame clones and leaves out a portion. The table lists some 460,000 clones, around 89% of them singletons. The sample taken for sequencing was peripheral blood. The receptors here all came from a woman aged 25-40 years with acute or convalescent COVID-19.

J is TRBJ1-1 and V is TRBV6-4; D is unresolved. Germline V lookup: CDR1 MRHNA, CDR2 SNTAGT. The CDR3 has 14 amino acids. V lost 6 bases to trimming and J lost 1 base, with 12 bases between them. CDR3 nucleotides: TGTGCCAGCAGCCTGGAGATAGGGAACACTGAAGCTTTCTTT. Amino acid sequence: CASSLEIGNTEAFF.

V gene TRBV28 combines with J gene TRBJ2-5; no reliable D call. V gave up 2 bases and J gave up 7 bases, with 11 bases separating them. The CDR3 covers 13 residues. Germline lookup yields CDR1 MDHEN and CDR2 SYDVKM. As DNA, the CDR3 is TGTGCCAGCAGTTTAAACGGAGTGGGGACCCAGTACTTC. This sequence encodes CASSLNGVGTQYF.